This TCR beta chain was obtained from a study of regulatory T cells in long-lasting Graves disease. As for the study in general: Over 5 years of antithyroid drugs with positive TSH receptor antibodies was taken to mean persistent Graves' disease.

V was cut by 7 bases and J by 3 bases, with 21 bases left in between. The CDR3 loop spans 15 amino acids. Germline values: CDR1 SQVTM, CDR2 ANQGSEA. Notes on the study in general: Comparison showed that persistent patients shared more public clonotypes (about 2,700) than new patients (about 970). It was in persistent disease that TRBV28, TRBJ1-2 and TRBJ2-5 were favored.

Time point indicated: persistent/refractory GD, antithyroid drugs over 5 years with positive TRAb. PBMC RNA was the source of the TCR library. This clonotype was recorded many times. The antigen remains unidentified. Building the TCR beta libraries relied on iRepertoire HTBI primers, and CDR3 regions underwent Arm-PCR. TCRdb reanalysed the multiplex PCR reads using MiXCR and keeps one entry per CDR3 protein. The table shows about 470,000 distinct CDR3 sequences, with roughly 21% occurring only once. Source: peripheral blood mononuclear cells (PBMCs), taken when the disease was refractory, from a patient treated with antithyroid drugs. This receptor was obtained from a female donor with Graves disease. The rearrangement uses TRBV29-1 and TRBJ1-2; weak D call: TRBD1 (5 bases). Written as DNA, the CDR3 is TGCAGCGGAACCATCCCTTGGGGACGCGACTATGGCTACACCTTC. Protein sequence: CSGTIPWGRDYGYTF. The full variable domain, completed using reference TRBV29-1 and TRBJ1-2, is SAVISQKPSRDICQRGTSLTIQCQVDSQVTMMFWYRQQPGQSLTLIATANQGSEATYESGFVIDKFPISRPNLTFSTLTVSNMSPEDSSIYLCSGTIPWGRDYGYTFGSGTRLTVV.